The rows below give T cell receptor beta chains drawn from one sample of a study of OX40 agonist ivuxolimab in advanced cancers. Sequenced by immunoSEQ multiplex PCR; TCRdb stores in-frame clones only, minus some. The sample carries about 2,800 clones, around 70% recorded once. The sequencing here drew on CD4+ or CD8+ T cells sorted from blood, taken in a trial of the OX40 agonist ivuxolimab. All receptors come from an adult with an advanced solid tumor such as melanoma, head and neck, liver or kidney cancer. Both conserved end residues are part of each CDR3. Fields, in order: CDR3 DNA, CDR3 protein, D gene, V gene, J gene, clone size. The D gene is left open where the match is weak. Size is stated for part of the rows, as once, few or many counts, or as a class when the clone is expanded.

cdr3_nt: TGTGCCAGCAGTCACCCCGGGACAGGGATATACGAGCAGTACTTC; cdr3_aa: CASSHPGTGIYEQYF; d_call: TRBD1; v_call: TRBV28; j_call: TRBJ2-7; clone_size: -
cdr3_nt: TGTGCCAGCAGCGAACCGGGACTAGCAGAGACCCAGTACTTC; cdr3_aa: CASSEPGLAETQYF; d_call: TRBD2; v_call: TRBV7-2; j_call: TRBJ2-5; clone_size: -
cdr3_nt: TGTGCCAGCAGTTACCTGTCAGGCGCCGGGGGAGATACGCAGTATTTT; cdr3_aa: CASSYLSGAGGDTQYF; d_call: -; v_call: TRBV6-5; j_call: TRBJ2-3; clone_size: -
cdr3_nt: TGTGCCATCAGTGAGGTGACAGGAGGCTACACCTTC; cdr3_aa: CAISEVTGGYTF; d_call: -; v_call: TRBV10-3; j_call: TRBJ1-2; clone_size: large
cdr3_nt: TGTGCCAGTAGTATCCGGTGGGGGAACGGGAGGGTTGCAACTAATGAAAAACTGTTTTTT; cdr3_aa: CASSIRWGNGRVATNEKLFF; d_call: -; v_call: TRBV19; j_call: TRBJ1-4; clone_size: -
cdr3_nt: TGTGCCAGTAGTATCCTCAGCAATACCTACAATGAGCAGTTCTTC; cdr3_aa: CASSILSNTYNEQFF; d_call: -; v_call: TRBV19; j_call: TRBJ2-1; clone_size: -
cdr3_nt: TGCGCCAGCAGCTCCAGATCCGGATCAATGAACACTGAAGCTTTCTTT; cdr3_aa: CASSSRSGSMNTEAFF; d_call: -; v_call: TRBV5-1; j_call: TRBJ1-1; clone_size: -
cdr3_nt: TGTGCCAGCAGTGAAGCGGCCAGGACGAACACAGATACGCAGTATTTT; cdr3_aa: CASSEAARTNTDTQYF; d_call: -; v_call: TRBV2; j_call: TRBJ2-3; clone_size: -
cdr3_nt: TGTGCCTGGAGTATTCTGGCGGGAGGGTCCAATGAGCAGTTCTTC; cdr3_aa: CAWSILAGGSNEQFF; d_call: TRBD2; v_call: TRBV30; j_call: TRBJ2-1; clone_size: -
cdr3_nt: TGTGCCAGCAGTTTGACTAGCGGGGGTTACTACGAGCAGTACTTC; cdr3_aa: CASSLTSGGYYEQYF; d_call: TRBD2; v_call: TRBV27; j_call: TRBJ2-7; clone_size: -
cdr3_nt: TGTGCCAGCTCACCACCTGACCAGCCTTACGAGCAGTACTTC; cdr3_aa: CASSPPDQPYEQYF; d_call: -; v_call: TRBV18; j_call: TRBJ2-7; clone_size: -
cdr3_nt: TGTGCCAGCAGTGCTAGCGGGGGGGCCACAGATACGCAGTATTTT; cdr3_aa: CASSASGGATDTQYF; d_call: TRBD2; v_call: TRBV6-4; j_call: TRBJ2-3; clone_size: -
cdr3_nt: TGCGCCAGCAGCCAAGGTCCCGGACCCACGAATGAGCAGTTCTTC; cdr3_aa: CASSQGPGPTNEQFF; d_call: -; v_call: TRBV4-1; j_call: TRBJ2-1; clone_size: -
cdr3_nt: TGTGCCAGCAGTGAATTAAGGGACACCGGGGAGCTGTTTTTT; cdr3_aa: CASSELRDTGELFF; d_call: -; v_call: TRBV6-4; j_call: TRBJ2-2; clone_size: once
cdr3_nt: TGTGCCAGCATGACCGGGACAGACTCCTACGAGCAGTACTTC; cdr3_aa: CASMTGTDSYEQYF; d_call: TRBD1; v_call: TRBV27; j_call: TRBJ2-7; clone_size: -
cdr3_nt: TGTGCCAGCAGTCCGGGGGGCGGGGAGCTGTTTTTT; cdr3_aa: CASSPGGGELFF; d_call: TRBD2; v_call: TRBV27; j_call: TRBJ2-2; clone_size: -
cdr3_nt: TGTGCCAGCAGCGGTATCAGCGCAGATACGCAGTATTTT; cdr3_aa: CASSGISADTQYF; d_call: -; v_call: TRBV9; j_call: TRBJ2-3; clone_size: once
cdr3_nt: TGTGCCAGCAGCCAGGGGACCGAACCGTATGAGCAGTTCTTC; cdr3_aa: CASSQGTEPYEQFF; d_call: -; v_call: TRBV9; j_call: TRBJ2-1; clone_size: -
cdr3_nt: TGTGCCAGCAGCTTCTCCGGACAGGGGAACGAGCAGTACTTC; cdr3_aa: CASSFSGQGNEQYF; d_call: TRBD1; v_call: TRBV9; j_call: TRBJ2-7; clone_size: -
cdr3_nt: TGCAGCGTTGAAGTCAGGGGAGGTTCCTACGAGCAGTACTTC; cdr3_aa: CSVEVRGGSYEQYF; d_call: -; v_call: TRBV29-1; j_call: TRBJ2-7; clone_size: -